This T cell receptor (beta chain) was observed in a study of T cell clones after liver transplantation. About the research overall: Until 12-24 months post-transplant, subjects got standard immunosuppression and no induction. Tolerant meant at least one year fully off immunosuppression without liver enzymes above twice normal.

For this clone: Antigen: not known.

The V segment lost 5 bases and the J segment 8 bases; nucleotides outside the gene matches: 7. The CDR3 consists of 14 residues. CDR1 is SGHTA and CDR2 is FQGNSA in the germline V gene. Generated by immunoSEQ multiplex PCR, the TCRdb table keeps only in-frame clones and is missing some. The sample has 68,000 or so clones, about 80% seen once. Study-wide findings and caveats: A larger donor-reactive than third-party decline suggested partial antigen-specific deletion.

The sequence was obtained from a human donor who received a liver transplant. This rearrangement joins TRBV7-2 to TRBJ2-1; 9 bases fit TRBD2. This sample comprised CD4+ T cells from blood, obtained before liver transplant. The CDR3 DNA follows: TGTGCCAGCAGCCTGCGAGAGCGGGAGGATGAGCAGTTCTTC. This codes for CASSLREREDEQFF. Combining the CDR3 with reference TRBV7-2 and TRBJ2-1 gives the whole variable domain GAGVSQSPSNKVTEKGKDVELRCDPISGHTALYWYRQSLGQGLEFLIYFQGNSAPDKSGLPSDRFSAERTGGSVSTLTIQRTQQEDSAVYLCASSLREREDEQFFGPGTRLTVL.